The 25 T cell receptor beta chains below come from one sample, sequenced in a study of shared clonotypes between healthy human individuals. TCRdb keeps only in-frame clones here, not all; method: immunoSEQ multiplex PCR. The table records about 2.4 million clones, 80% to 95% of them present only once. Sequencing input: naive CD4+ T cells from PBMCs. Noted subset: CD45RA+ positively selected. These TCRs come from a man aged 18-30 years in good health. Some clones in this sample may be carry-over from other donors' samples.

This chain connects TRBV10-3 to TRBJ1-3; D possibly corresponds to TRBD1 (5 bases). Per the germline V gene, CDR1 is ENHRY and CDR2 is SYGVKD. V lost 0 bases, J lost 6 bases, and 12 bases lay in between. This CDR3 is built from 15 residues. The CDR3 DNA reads TGTGCCATCAGTGAGTCACCCGGGGACTTAAACACCATATATTTT. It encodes CAISESPGDLNTIYF.

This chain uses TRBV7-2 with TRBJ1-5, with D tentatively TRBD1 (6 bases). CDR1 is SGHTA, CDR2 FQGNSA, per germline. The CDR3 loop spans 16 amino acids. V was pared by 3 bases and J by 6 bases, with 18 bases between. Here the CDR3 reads CASSFSGTIEFQPQHF. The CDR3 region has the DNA TGTGCCAGCAGCTTCTCCGGGACAATCGAGTTTCAGCCCCAGCATTTT.

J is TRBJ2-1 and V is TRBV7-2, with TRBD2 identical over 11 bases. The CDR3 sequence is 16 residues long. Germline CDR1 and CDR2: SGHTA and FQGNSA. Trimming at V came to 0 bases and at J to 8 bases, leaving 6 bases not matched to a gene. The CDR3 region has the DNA TGTGCCAGCAGCTTAGCCGGGACTAGCGGCTCGTATGAGCAGTTCTTC. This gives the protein CASSLAGTSGSYEQFF.

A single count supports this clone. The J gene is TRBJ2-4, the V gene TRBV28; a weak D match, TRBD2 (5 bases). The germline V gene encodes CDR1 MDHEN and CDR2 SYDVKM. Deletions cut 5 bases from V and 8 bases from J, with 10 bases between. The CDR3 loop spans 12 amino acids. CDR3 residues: CASSGSRDIQYF. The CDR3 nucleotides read TGTGCCAGCAGTGGATCGCGGGACATTCAGTACTTC. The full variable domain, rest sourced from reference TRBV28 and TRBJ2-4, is DVKVTQSSRYLVKRTGEKVFLECVQDMDHENMFWYRQDPGLGLRLIYFSYDVKMKEKGDIPEGYSVSREKKERFSLILESASTNQTSMYLCASSGSRDIQYFGAGTRLSVL.

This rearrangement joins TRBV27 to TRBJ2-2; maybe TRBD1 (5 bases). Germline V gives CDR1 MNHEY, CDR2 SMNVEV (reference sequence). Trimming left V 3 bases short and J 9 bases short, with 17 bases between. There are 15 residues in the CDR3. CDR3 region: CASSFARVVGWELFF. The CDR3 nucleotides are TGTGCCAGCAGTTTCGCCAGGGTGGTGGGTTGGGAGCTGTTTTTT.

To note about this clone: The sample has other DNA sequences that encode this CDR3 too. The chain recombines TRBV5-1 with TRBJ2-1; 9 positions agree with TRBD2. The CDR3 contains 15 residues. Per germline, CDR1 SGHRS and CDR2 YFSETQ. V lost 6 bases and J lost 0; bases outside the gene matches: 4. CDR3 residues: CASTLLAGSYNEQFF. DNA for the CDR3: TGCGCCAGCACACTACTAGCGGGCTCCTACAATGAGCAGTTCTTC.

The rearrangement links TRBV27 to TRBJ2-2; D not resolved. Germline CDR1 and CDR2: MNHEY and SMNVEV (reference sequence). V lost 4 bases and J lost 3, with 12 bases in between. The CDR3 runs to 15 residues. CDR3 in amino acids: CASSSYWADTGELFF. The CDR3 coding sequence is TGTGCCAGCAGTTCGTATTGGGCAGACACCGGGGAGCTGTTTTTT.

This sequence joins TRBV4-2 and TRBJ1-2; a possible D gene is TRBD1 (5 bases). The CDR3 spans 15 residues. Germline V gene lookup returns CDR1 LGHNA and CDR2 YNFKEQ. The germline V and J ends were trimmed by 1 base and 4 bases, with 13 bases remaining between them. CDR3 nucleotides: TGTGCCAGCAGCCAAGCTGGCAGGGAATTCTATGGCTACACCTTC. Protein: CASSQAGREFYGYTF.

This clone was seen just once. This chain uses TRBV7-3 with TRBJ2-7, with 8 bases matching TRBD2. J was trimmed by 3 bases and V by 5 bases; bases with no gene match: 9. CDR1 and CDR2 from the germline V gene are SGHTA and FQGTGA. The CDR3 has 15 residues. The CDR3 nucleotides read TGTGCCAGCAGCCCGGGGGGGCCGGGTAACTACGAGCAGTACTTC. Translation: CASSPGGPGNYEQYF.

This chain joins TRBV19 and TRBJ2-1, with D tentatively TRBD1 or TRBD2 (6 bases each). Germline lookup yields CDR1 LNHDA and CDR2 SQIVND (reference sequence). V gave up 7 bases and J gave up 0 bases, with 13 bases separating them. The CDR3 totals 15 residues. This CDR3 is CASTPWGASYNEQFF. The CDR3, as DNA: TGTGCCAGTACGCCATGGGGGGCCTCCTACAATGAGCAGTTCTTC.

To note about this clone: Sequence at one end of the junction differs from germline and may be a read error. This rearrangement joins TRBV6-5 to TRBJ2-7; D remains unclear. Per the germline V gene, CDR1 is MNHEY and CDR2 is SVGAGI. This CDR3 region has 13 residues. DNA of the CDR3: TGTGCCAGCAGACCGTACGACTCCGACGAGCAGTACTTC. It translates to CASRPYDSDEQYF.

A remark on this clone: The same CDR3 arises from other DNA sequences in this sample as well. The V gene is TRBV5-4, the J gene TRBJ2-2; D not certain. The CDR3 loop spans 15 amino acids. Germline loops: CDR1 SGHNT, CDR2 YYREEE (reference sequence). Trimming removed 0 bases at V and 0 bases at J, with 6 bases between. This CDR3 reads CASSLGGANTGELFF. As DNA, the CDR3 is TGTGCCAGCAGCTTGGGAGGTGCGAACACCGGGGAGCTGTTTTTT.

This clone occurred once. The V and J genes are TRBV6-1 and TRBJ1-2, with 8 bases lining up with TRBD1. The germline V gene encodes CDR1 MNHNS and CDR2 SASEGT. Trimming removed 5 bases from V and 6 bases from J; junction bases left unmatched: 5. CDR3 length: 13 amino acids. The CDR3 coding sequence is TGTGCCAGCAGTCCGCAGGGGGCTCATGGCTACACCTTC. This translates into CASSPQGAHGYTF.

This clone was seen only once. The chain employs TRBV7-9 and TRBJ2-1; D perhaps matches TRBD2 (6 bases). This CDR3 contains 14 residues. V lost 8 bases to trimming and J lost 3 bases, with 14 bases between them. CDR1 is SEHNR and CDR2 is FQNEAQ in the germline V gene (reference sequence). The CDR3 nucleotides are TGTGCCAGCCCCGTTGTGGAGGGCTACAATGAGCAGTTCTTC. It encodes CASPVVEGYNEQFF.

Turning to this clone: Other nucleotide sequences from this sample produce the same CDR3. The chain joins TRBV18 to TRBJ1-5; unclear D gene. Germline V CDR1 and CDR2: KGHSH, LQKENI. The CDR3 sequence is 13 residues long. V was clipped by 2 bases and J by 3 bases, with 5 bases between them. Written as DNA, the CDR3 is TGTGCCAGCTCACCAGGCCCCAATCAGCCCCAGCATTTT. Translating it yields CASSPGPNQPQHF.

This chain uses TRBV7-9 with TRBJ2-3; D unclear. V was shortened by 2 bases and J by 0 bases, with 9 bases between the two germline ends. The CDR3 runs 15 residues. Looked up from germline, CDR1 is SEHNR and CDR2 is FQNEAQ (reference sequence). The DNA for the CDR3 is TGTGCCAGCAGCTTATCCACCACTAGCACAGATACGCAGTATTTT. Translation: CASSLSTTSTDTQYF.

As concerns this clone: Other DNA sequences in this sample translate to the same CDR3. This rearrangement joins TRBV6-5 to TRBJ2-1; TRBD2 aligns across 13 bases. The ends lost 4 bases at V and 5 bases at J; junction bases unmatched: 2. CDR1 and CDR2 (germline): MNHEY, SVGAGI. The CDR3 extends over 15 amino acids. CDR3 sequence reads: CASSLGTSGNNEQFF. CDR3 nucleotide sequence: TGTGCCAGCAGTTTAGGGACTAGCGGGAACAATGAGCAGTTCTTC.

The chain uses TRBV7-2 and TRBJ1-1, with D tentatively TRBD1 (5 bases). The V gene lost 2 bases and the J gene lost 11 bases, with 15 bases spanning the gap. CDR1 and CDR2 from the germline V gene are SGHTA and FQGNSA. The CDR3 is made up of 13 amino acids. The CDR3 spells CASSLRAAGGAFF. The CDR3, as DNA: TGTGCCAGCAGCTTAAGGGCAGCTGGGGGGGCTTTCTTT.

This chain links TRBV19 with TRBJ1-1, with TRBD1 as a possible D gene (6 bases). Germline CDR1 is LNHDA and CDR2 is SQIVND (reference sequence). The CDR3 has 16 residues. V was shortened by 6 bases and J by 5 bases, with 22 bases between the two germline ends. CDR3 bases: TGTGCCAGTAGCCCAGGGGTATTTTCGGGGAGGACTGAAGCTTTCTTT. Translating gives CASSPGVFSGRTEAFF.

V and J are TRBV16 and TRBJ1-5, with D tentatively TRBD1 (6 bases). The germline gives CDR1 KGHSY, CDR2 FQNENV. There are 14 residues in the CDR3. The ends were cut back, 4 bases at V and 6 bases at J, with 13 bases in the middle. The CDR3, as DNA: TGTGCCAGCAGCCCCCACAGGGAGTTTCAGCCCCAGCATTTT. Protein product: CASSPHREFQPQHF.

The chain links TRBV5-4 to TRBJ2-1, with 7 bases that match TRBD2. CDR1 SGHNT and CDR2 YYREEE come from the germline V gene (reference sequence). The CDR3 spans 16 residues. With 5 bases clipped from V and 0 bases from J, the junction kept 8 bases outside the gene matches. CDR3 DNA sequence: TGTGCCAGCAGTAAACTAGCGATGAGCTCCTACAATGAGCAGTTCTTC. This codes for CASSKLAMSSYNEQFF. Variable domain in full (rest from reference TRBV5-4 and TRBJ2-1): ETGVTQSPTHLIKTRGQQVTLRCSSQSGHNTVSWYQQALGQGPQFIFQYYREEENGRGNFPPRFSGLQFPNYSSELNVNALELDDSALYLCASSKLAMSSYNEQFFGPGTRLTVL.

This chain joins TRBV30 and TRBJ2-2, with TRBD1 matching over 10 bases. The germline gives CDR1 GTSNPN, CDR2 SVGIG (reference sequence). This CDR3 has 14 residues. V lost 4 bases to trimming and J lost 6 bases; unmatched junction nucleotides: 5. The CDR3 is CAWTRTGGSGELFF. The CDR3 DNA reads TGTGCCTGGACGCGGACAGGGGGATCCGGGGAGCTGTTTTTT.

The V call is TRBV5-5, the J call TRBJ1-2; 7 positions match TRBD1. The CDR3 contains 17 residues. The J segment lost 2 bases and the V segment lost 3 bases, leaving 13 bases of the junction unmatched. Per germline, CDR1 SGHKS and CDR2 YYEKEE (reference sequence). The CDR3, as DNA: TGTGCCAGCAGCTCCGACGCGAGAAGGACAGGAAACTATGGCTACACCTTC. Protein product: CASSSDARRTGNYGYTF.

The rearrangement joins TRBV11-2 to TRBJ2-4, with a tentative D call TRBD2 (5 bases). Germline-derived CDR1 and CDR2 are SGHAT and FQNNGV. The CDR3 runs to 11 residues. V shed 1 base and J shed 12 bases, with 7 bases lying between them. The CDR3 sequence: CASSLAGNQYF. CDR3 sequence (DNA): TGTGCCAGCAGCTTAGCGGGGAATCAGTACTTC.

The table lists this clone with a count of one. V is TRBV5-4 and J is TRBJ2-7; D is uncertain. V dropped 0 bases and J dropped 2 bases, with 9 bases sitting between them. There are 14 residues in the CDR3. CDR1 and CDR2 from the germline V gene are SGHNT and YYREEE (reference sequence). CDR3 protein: CASSLGLPPYEQYF. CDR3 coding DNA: TGTGCCAGCAGCTTGGGACTCCCTCCCTACGAGCAGTACTTC.